The present T cell receptor beta chain was sequenced within a study of siplizumab effects on memory and regulatory T cells. The CDR3 loop spans 14 amino acids. The ends lost 5 bases at V and 2 bases at J; junction bases unmatched: 1. Germline V lookup: CDR1 MNHNS, CDR2 SASEGT. Sequencing used immunoSEQ multiplex PCR; TCRdb keeps in-frame clones, though not all of them. The sample has some 100,000 clones; approximately 91% are singletons. A remark on this clone: Its target is not known.

Overall study findings and caveats: Most proliferating CD4+ or CD8+ clones, roughly 80-97%, had no naive or memory assignment.

Source material: non-Treg CD4+ T cells sorted from blood. The chain combines TRBV6-1 with TRBJ2-7, with 12 bases fitting TRBD2. The TCR sequence derives from a human donor in good health. The CDR3 coding sequence is TGTGCCAGCAGTCGGACTAGCGGGACCTACGAGCAGTACTTC. This sequence encodes CASSRTSGTYEQYF.